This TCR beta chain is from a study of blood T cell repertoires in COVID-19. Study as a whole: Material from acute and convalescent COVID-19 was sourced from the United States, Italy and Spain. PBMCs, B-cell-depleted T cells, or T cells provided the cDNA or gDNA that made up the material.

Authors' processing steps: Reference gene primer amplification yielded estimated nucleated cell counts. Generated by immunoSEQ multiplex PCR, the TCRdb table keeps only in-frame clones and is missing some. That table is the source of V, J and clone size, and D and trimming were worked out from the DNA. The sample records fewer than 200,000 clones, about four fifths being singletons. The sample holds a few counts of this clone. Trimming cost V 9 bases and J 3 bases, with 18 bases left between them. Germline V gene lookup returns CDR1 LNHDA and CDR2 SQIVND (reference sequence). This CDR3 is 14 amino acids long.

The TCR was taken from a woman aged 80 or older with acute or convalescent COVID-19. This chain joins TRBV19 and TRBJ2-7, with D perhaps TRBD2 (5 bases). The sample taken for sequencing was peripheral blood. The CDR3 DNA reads TGTGCCAGCTCCCTAGCCATTGGGAGCTACGAGCAGTACTTC. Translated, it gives CASSLAIGSYEQYF.